Listed below are T cell receptor beta chains from one sample, sequenced in a study of T cells in Graves' hyperthyroidism and ophthalmopathy. TCRdb itself ran the multiplex PCR reads through MiXCR, one entry per CDR3 protein. The table records about 520,000 distinct CDR3 sequences, roughly a quarter of them present only once. Material: blood. All receptors derive from a young woman with Graves' ophthalmopathy. CDR3s include the opening cysteine and the closing phenylalanine or tryptophan. The D gene is left open where the match is weak. The size field is filled for only some rows; it gives once, few, many or a size class.

d_call,j_call,v_call,clone_size,cdr3_aa,cdr3_nt
TRBD2,TRBJ2-4,TRBV5-1,NA,CASRSREGNIQYF,TGCGCCAGCCGTAGTAGGGAGGGAAACATTCAGTACTTC
NA,TRBJ1-1,TRBV20-1,few,CSATPAGRGTEAFF,TGCAGTGCCACCCCCGCGGGGCGGGGCACTGAAGCTTTCTTT
TRBD1,TRBJ2-3,TRBV20-1,few,CSAGTGSSDTDTQYF,TGCAGTGCGGGGACAGGGTCAAGTGACACAGATACGCAGTATTTT
TRBD2,TRBJ2-1,TRBV11-2,NA,CASSLFPNGTSERVQFF,TGTGCCAGCAGCTTATTCCCGAACGGGACTAGCGAGAGGGTGCAGTTCTTC
NA,TRBJ2-7,TRBV18,many,CASSPSGKAYEQYF,TGTGCCAGCTCACCATCGGGGAAGGCCTACGAGCAGTACTTC
TRBD2,TRBJ2-2,TRBV11-2,NA,CASSLGGLAGYTGELFF,TGCGCCAGCAGCTTAGGGGGACTAGCGGGCTACACCGGGGAGCTGTTTTTT
NA,TRBJ1-5,TRBV18,few,CASSSLQGIVNNQPQHF,TGTGCCAGCTCATCCCTCCAGGGGATTGTTAACAATCAGCCCCAGCATTTT
NA,TRBJ1-2,TRBV29-1,NA,CSVPGEGGYTF,TGCAGCGTCCCAGGGGAGGGTGGCTACACCTTC
NA,TRBJ2-4,TRBV28,many,CASSLSRQGGRLSIQYF,TGTGCCAGCAGTTTATCGAGACAGGGAGGTCGATTGTCCATTCAGTACTTC
TRBD2,TRBJ2-7,TRBV6-1,NA,CASWTSGHPSYEQYF,TGTGCCAGCTGGACTAGCGGGCATCCCTCCTACGAGCAGTACTTC
NA,TRBJ1-5,TRBV5-1,NA,CVSSTEPNQPQHF,TGCGTCAGCAGCACAGAGCCGAATCAGCCCCAGCATTTT
TRBD1,TRBJ2-7,TRBV7-2,NA,CASSAPDRDEQYF,TGTGCCAGCAGCGCCCCCGACAGGGACGAGCAGTACTTC
NA,TRBJ1-2,TRBV12-5,many,CASGLLNYGYTF,TGTGCTAGTGGTTTGCTTAACTATGGCTACACCTTC
NA,TRBJ1-1,TRBV18,few,CASSPNWNTEAFF,TGTGCCAGCTCACCGAACTGGAACACTGAAGCTTTCTTT
TRBD1,TRBJ2-7,TRBV6-2/TRBV6-3,many,CASSRETGGYEQYF,TGTGCCAGCAGCCGCGAGACAGGGGGGTACGAGCAGTACTTC
TRBD1,TRBJ1-1,TRBV28,many,CASRRQGLGDTEAFF,TGTGCCAGCAGGCGACAGGGTTTGGGGGACACTGAAGCTTTCTTT
NA,TRBJ2-7,TRBV27,many,CASSLSSDTTYYEQYF,TGTGCCAGCAGTTTATCCTCGGATACTACTTACTACGAGCAGTACTTC
NA,TRBJ1-2,TRBV6-1,NA,CASRVEGNYGYTF,TGTGCCAGCAGGGTGGAGGGAAACTATGGCTACACCTTC
NA,TRBJ1-1,TRBV15,NA,CATSRDRGQSGAFF,TGTGCCACCAGCAGAGATCGCGGACAATCGGGGGCTTTCTTT
NA,TRBJ2-2,TRBV2,many,CASKEDRTNTGELFF,TGTGCCAGCAAAGAGGACCGGACGAACACCGGGGAGCTGTTTTTT
NA,TRBJ2-5,TRBV7-9,many,CASTNSTGKGKTQYF,TGTGCCAGCACAAATAGTACAGGGAAGGGGAAGACCCAGTACTTC
TRBD1,TRBJ2-7,TRBV2,many,CASSDDRDEQYF,TGTGCCAGCAGCGATGACAGGGACGAGCAGTACTTC
NA,TRBJ1-4,TRBV15,NA,CATSRDAVGLLFF,TGTGCCACCAGCAGAGACGCCGTAGGATTACTGTTTTTT
NA,TRBJ1-3,TRBV15,many,CATSRDRGTSGNTIYF,TGTGCCACCAGCAGAGACAGGGGAACCTCTGGAAACACCATATATTTT
NA,TRBJ1-1,TRBV4-2,NA,CASSQLGPLSDTEAFF,TGTGCCAGCAGCCAACTTGGACCGCTTTCTGACACTGAAGCTTTCTTT
NA,TRBJ1-1,TRBV6-1,many,CASRATTETEAFF,TGTGCCAGCCGGGCCACCACTGAGACTGAAGCTTTCTTT
NA,TRBJ1-2,TRBV9,NA,CASSVDDYGYTF,TGTGCCAGCAGCGTAGACGACTATGGCTACACCTTC
NA,TRBJ1-2,TRBV6-1,once,CASSEEVGRNYGYTF,TGTGCCAGCAGTGAAGAAGTAGGACGGAACTATGGCTACACCTTC
NA,TRBJ2-2,TRBV6-5,many,CASKSSRNTGELFF,TGTGCCAGCAAGTCTAGCCGCAACACCGGGGAGCTGTTTTTT
NA,TRBJ1-5,TRBV2,many,CASSYDTPANQPQHF,TGTGCCAGCAGTTATGACACTCCCGCCAATCAGCCCCAGCATTTT
NA,TRBJ1-1,TRBV29-1,many,CSVEETGLTEAFF,TGCAGCGTTGAAGAAACGGGACTCACTGAAGCTTTCTTT
TRBD1,TRBJ1-2,TRBV19,many,CASSIQGAYGYTF,TGTGCCAGTAGTATACAGGGGGCATATGGCTACACCTTC
TRBD2,TRBJ2-7,TRBV11-3,NA,CASSLPGGSGGDWSYEQYF,TGTGCCAGCAGTCTTCCGGGGGGTAGCGGGGGGGATTGGTCCTACGAGCAGTACTTC
NA,TRBJ1-2,TRBV29-1,few,CSVEYEGANYGYTF,TGCAGCGTTGAATATGAGGGAGCTAACTATGGCTACACCTTC
NA,TRBJ1-3,TRBV7-8,many,CASTSIPGNTIYF,TGTGCCAGCACCTCGATCCCTGGAAACACCATATATTTT
TRBD1,TRBJ1-3,TRBV20-1,few,CSARQMDRAYGNTIYF,TGCAGTGCTAGACAAATGGACAGGGCGTACGGAAACACCATATATTTT
TRBD1,TRBJ1-5,TRBV12-3/TRBV12-4,many,CASSLGRGSNQPQHF,TGTGCCAGCAGTTTAGGCAGGGGGAGCAATCAGCCCCAGCATTTT
TRBD2,TRBJ2-2,TRBV9,many,CASSVGGTRGTGELFF,TGTGCCAGCAGCGTAGGAGGGACTAGGGGTACCGGGGAGCTGTTTTTT
TRBD1,TRBJ1-2,TRBV29-1,many,CSTMTGVDYGYTF,TGCAGCACCATGACAGGGGTCGACTATGGCTACACCTTC
NA,TRBJ1-1,TRBV15,NA,CATSRDIGDGATEAFF,TGTGCCACCAGCAGAGATATAGGGGATGGGGCCACTGAAGCTTTCTTT
NA,TRBJ2-4,TRBV20-1,many,CSAPITGPKNIQYF,TGCAGTGCACCCATTACAGGGCCCAAAAACATTCAGTACTTC
TRBD1,TRBJ2-7,TRBV6-1,NA,CASNPQGTGIYEQYF,TGTGCCAGCAACCCACAAGGGACAGGGATCTACGAGCAGTACTTC
NA,TRBJ1-1,TRBV2,NA,CASSGSGTRNTEAFF,TGTGCCAGCAGTGGGTCCGGGACAAGGAACACTGAAGCTTTCTTT
TRBD2,TRBJ2-7,TRBV20-1,few,CSARSSAGLAVYEQYF,TGCAGTGCTAGGTCGTCCGCGGGACTAGCTGTCTACGAGCAGTACTTC
NA,TRBJ2-7,TRBV12-3/TRBV12-4,many,CASSLRGTNGPPLYF,TGTGCCAGCAGTTTACGGGGGACCAATGGCCCTCCTCTGTACTTC
TRBD2,TRBJ2-7,TRBV4-1,few,CASSQDQGARDYYEQYF,TGCGCCAGCAGCCAAGATCAGGGCGCCCGGGACTACTACGAGCAGTACTTC
NA,TRBJ1-2,TRBV13,many,CASSLGGGYGYTF,TGTGCCAGCAGCTTGGGGGGCGGTTATGGCTACACCTTC
NA,TRBJ1-2,TRBV24-1,NA,CATSDRRGAYGYTF,TGTGCCACCAGTGATAGAAGGGGCGCATATGGCTACACCTTC
TRBD1,TRBJ2-7,TRBV10-3,many,CAISDEGTESYEQYF,TGTGCCATCAGTGATGAAGGGACAGAGTCCTACGAGCAGTACTTC
NA,TRBJ2-7,TRBV28,many,CASSPVRVFSEQYF,TGTGCCAGCAGCCCTGTGAGGGTTTTTTCGGAGCAGTACTTC
TRBD1,TRBJ2-5,TRBV4-1,NA,CASSPKQGYQETQYF,TGCGCCAGCAGCCCAAAACAGGGGTACCAAGAGACCCAGTACTTC
TRBD1,TRBJ2-7,TRBV19,few,CASSTGQGFYEQYF,TGTGCCAGTAGTACCGGACAGGGATTCTACGAGCAGTACTTC
NA,TRBJ1-5,TRBV3-1,few,CASSQSLDQPQHF,TGTGCCAGCAGCCAAAGTTTGGATCAGCCCCAGCATTTT
NA,TRBJ1-2,TRBV11-1,many,CASSLGPGYGGYTF,TGTGCCAGCAGCTTAGGCCCCGGGTATGGTGGCTACACCTTC
NA,TRBJ1-3,TRBV6-1,NA,CASSPRPGFGNTIYF,TGTGCCAGCAGTCCCCGTCCGGGCTTTGGAAACACCATATATTTT
NA,TRBJ1-1,TRBV30,many,CAWSTGSNTEAFF,TGTGCCTGGAGTACAGGTTCGAACACTGAAGCTTTCTTT
NA,TRBJ1-1,TRBV5-4,NA,CASSLYTMNTEAFF,TGTGCCAGCAGCTTGTATACAATGAACACTGAAGCTTTCTTT
TRBD1,TRBJ2-2,TRBV5-1,many,CASSVTGGTGELFF,TGCGCCAGCAGCGTGACAGGGGGCACCGGGGAGCTGTTTTTT
NA,TRBJ2-4,TRBV5-5,many,CASSWGEAKNIQYF,TGTGCCAGCAGTTGGGGGGAAGCCAAAAACATTCAGTACTTC